These 27 T cell receptor beta chains came from one sample sequenced in a study of T cell repertoires in cytomegalovirus infection. One entry per CDR3 protein results from TCRdb running MiXCR on the reads. The sample gives 97,000 or so distinct CDR3 sequences, 16% of which show up once; 8% to 9.5% is in the top ten. Sequenced material: PBMCs. The receptors were sampled from a human donor in good health (CMV status not recorded). Some clones in this sample may be carry-over from other donors' samples.

This clonotype has more than one count but fewer than ten. The rearrangement uses TRBV5-4 and TRBJ1-3; no reliable D call. This CDR3 spans 14 amino acids. The V end lost 4 bases, the J end lost 4 bases, and 12 bases lay between the germline ends. Germline V gene lookup returns CDR1 SGHNT and CDR2 YYREEE (reference sequence). The CDR3 here is CASSPSQYGNTIYF. In DNA form, the CDR3 reads TGTGCCAGCAGCCCGTCGCAATACGGAAACACCATATATTTT.

The rearrangement links TRBV11-2 to TRBJ1-2, with D tentatively TRBD1 (5 bases). Germline lookup yields CDR1 SGHAT and CDR2 FQNNGV. The CDR3 has 13 amino acids. V lost 5 bases and J 8 bases, leaving 15 bases between the germline ends. In DNA, the CDR3 is TGTGCCAGCAGCGCCTACAGCGGGACGGGCTACACCTTC. Translated, it gives CASSAYSGTGYTF.

This clonotype appeared once. The junction departs from the called germline gene at one end, perhaps through a read error. CDR3 residues: CDSSRSPGGWTGELFF. In DNA, the CDR3 is TGTGACAGCAGTCGTTCCCCAGGGGGGTGGACCGGGGAGCTGTTTTTT. The chain recombines TRBV6-2 or TRBV6-3 with TRBJ2-2, with D possibly being TRBD1 (7 bases). Germline V CDR1 and CDR2: MNHEY, SVGEGT. The CDR3 covers 16 residues.

This clonotype was seen a few times. The chain is built from TRBV7-9 and TRBJ1-4; no reliable D call. Per the germline V gene, CDR1 is SEHNR and CDR2 is FQNEAQ (reference sequence). The germline V and J ends were trimmed by 0 bases and 7 bases, with 6 bases remaining between them. This CDR3 has 13 amino acids. As DNA, the CDR3 is TGTGCCAGCAGCTTAGCGTTCGGTGAAAAACTGTTTTTT. This codes for CASSLAFGEKLFF.

This clonotype was detected ten times or more. The chain employs TRBV19 and TRBJ1-2; TRBD1 agrees at 7 bases. Germline V gene sequence: CDR1 LNHDA, CDR2 SQIVND (reference sequence). The CDR3 totals 13 residues. With 5 bases clipped from V and 4 bases from J, the junction kept 4 bases outside the gene matches. CDR3 bases: TGTGCCAGTAGTTTCGGACAGGTCTATGGCTACACCTTC. It yields the protein CASSFGQVYGYTF. Using reference TRBV19 and TRBJ1-2 for the parts outside the CDR3, the full variable domain is DGGITQSPKYLFRKEGQNVTLSCEQNLNHDAMYWYRQDPGQGLRLIYYSQIVNDFQKGDIAEGYSVSREKKESFPLTVTSAQKNPTAFYLCASSFGQVYGYTFGSGTRLTVV.

This clonotype was counted many times. This chain connects TRBV11-2 to TRBJ1-1; 9 nucleotides agree with TRBD1. Germline CDR1 is SGHAT and CDR2 is FQNNGV. The CDR3 is 14 amino acids. The junction had 5 bases not matched to a gene; V was cut back by 5 bases and J by 4 bases. The DNA for the CDR3 is TGTGCCAGCAGCCCTTCGACAGGGGGCACTGAAGCTTTCTTT. It is translated as CASSPSTGGTEAFF.

This clonotype was counted a few times. The J gene is TRBJ2-1, the V gene TRBV28; 7 bases line up with TRBD1. Per germline, CDR1 MDHEN and CDR2 SYDVKM. This CDR3 has 16 residues. The V and J ends lost 7 bases and 1 base, in that order; junction bases with no gene match: 10. CDR3 sequence: CASTTGLVSSYNEQFF. The CDR3 region has the DNA TGTGCCAGCACGACAGGGTTGGTATCGTCCTACAATGAGCAGTTCTTC.

This clonotype has a count of ten or more. The genes are TRBV28 and TRBJ2-7; D gene uncertain. Trimming left V 1 base short and J 0 bases short, with 13 bases between. The germline gives CDR1 MDHEN, CDR2 SYDVKM. The CDR3 is 16 amino acids. The chain's CDR3 is CASSLSPTDSSYEQYF. CDR3 DNA: TGTGCCAGCAGTTTATCTCCGACTGACTCCTCCTACGAGCAGTACTTC.

This clonotype occurred many times. The chain combines TRBV7-9 with TRBJ1-2; D call uncertain. V was trimmed by 5 bases and J by 0 bases, leaving 13 bases between them. The CDR3 has 15 amino acids. CDR1 is SEHNR and CDR2 is FQNEAQ in the germline V gene (reference sequence). DNA for the CDR3: TGTGCCAGCAGCCTTCGCGGGGAGACTAACTATGGCTACACCTTC. Protein product: CASSLRGETNYGYTF.

This clonotype was counted ten times or more. The chain has TRBV7-2 and TRBJ1-5, with 7 bases fitting TRBD1. Trimming took 5 bases from V and 0 from J; bases not matched to a gene: 10. This CDR3 is built from 17 residues. Germline V gene lookup returns CDR1 SGHTA and CDR2 FQGNSA. CDR3 in DNA: TGTGCCAGCAGCCAGCAGACAGGGCCTTATAGCAATCAGCCCCAGCATTTT. It is translated as CASSQQTGPYSNQPQHF.

This clonotype has ten or more counts. V gene TRBV7-2 combines with J gene TRBJ1-4; no reliable D call. The CDR3 loop spans 14 amino acids. Trimming left V 2 bases short and J 1 base short, with 5 bases between. The germline V gene has CDR1 SGHTA and CDR2 FQGNSA. The CDR3 bases are TGTGCCAGCAGCTTATCAGGAACTAATGAAAAACTGTTTTTT. This translates into CASSLSGTNEKLFF.

The chain has TRBV5-5 and TRBJ2-3, with 8 nucleotides matching TRBD2. The V gene's germline CDR1 is SGHKS and CDR2 YYEKEE (reference sequence). The J segment lost 4 bases and the V segment lost 1 base, leaving 8 bases of the junction unmatched. The CDR3 consists of 16 residues. CDR3 DNA: TGTGCCAGCAGCTTGATGGGCGGGGGGACCGCAGATACGCAGTATTTT. This encodes CASSLMGGGTADTQYF.

The DNA for the CDR3 is TGTGCCAGCAGCCTGGAGCTTCCCAATGAGCAGTTCTTC. It specifies CASSLELPNEQFF. The J gene is TRBJ2-1, the V gene TRBV6-2 or TRBV6-3; D is undetermined. CDR1 is MNHEY, CDR2 SVGEGT, per germline. The length of the CDR3 is 13 residues. Trimming removed 6 bases at V and 6 bases at J, with 12 bases between.

This clonotype was recorded many times. This sequence joins TRBV7-2 and TRBJ1-5, with TRBD1 as a possible D gene (5 bases). CDR3 size: 13 residues. The V gene lost 5 bases and the J gene lost 6 bases, with 11 bases spanning the gap. Germline V gene lookup returns CDR1 SGHTA and CDR2 FQGNSA. The CDR3 sequence is CASSEGRGQPQHF. CDR3 coding DNA: TGTGCCAGCAGCGAGGGTAGGGGTCAGCCCCAGCATTTT. Full variable domain (outside the CDR3, taken from reference TRBV7-2 and TRBJ1-5): GAGVSQSPSNKVTEKGKDVELRCDPISGHTALYWYRQSLGQGLEFLIYFQGNSAPDKSGLPSDRFSAERTGGSVSTLTIQRTQQEDSAVYLCASSEGRGQPQHFGDGTRLSIL.

This clonotype was observed at least ten times. The genes are TRBV7-2 and TRBJ2-1; 10 bases agree with TRBD1. The CDR3 is made up of 12 amino acids. With V trimmed by 3 bases and J by 14 bases, 4 bases remained unmatched. The germline V gene has CDR1 SGHTA and CDR2 FQGNSA. The CDR3 here is CASSFSTGGKFF. The CDR3 DNA sequence: TGTGCCAGCAGCTTTTCGACAGGGGGCAAGTTCTTC.

This clonotype was detected ten times or more. The J gene is TRBJ2-3, the V gene TRBV5-4, with 9 bases matching TRBD2. Germline V CDR1 and CDR2: SGHNT, YYREEE (reference sequence). V lost 2 bases, J lost 6 bases, and 1 base stayed unmatched. This CDR3 is 13 amino acids long. The DNA of the CDR3 is TGTGCCAGCAGCTTTGCGGGGGGGGATACGCAGTATTTT. It encodes CASSFAGGDTQYF.

The table lists this clonotype with a few counts. V is TRBV28 and J is TRBJ2-1, with D perhaps assigned TRBD1 or TRBD2 (6 bases each). Germline lookup yields CDR1 MDHEN and CDR2 SYDVKM. The CDR3 sequence is 13 residues long. V was pared by 2 bases and J by 10 bases, with 12 bases between. DNA of the CDR3: TGTGCCAGCAGTTTAGGGGGCGGGACCGAGCAGTTCTTC. Translation gives CASSLGGGTEQFF.

This sequence joins TRBV18 and TRBJ2-7; 10 bases line up with TRBD1. The CDR3 contains 14 residues. V trimming: 6 bases; J trimming: 5 bases; junction bases outside the gene matches: 7. Germline V gene sequence: CDR1 KGHSH, CDR2 LQKENI. The CDR3 bases are TGTGCCAGCTCCACTCGACAGGGGGCGGACGAGCAGTACTTC. Encoded protein: CASSTRQGADEQYF.

This clonotype came up a few times. The J gene is TRBJ1-2, the V gene TRBV28; the D is unclear. The CDR3 contains 11 residues. V dropped 1 base and J dropped 11 bases, with 8 bases sitting between them. The germline V gene encodes CDR1 MDHEN and CDR2 SYDVKM. In nucleotides, the CDR3 is TGTGCCAGCAGTTTATTAACCTCGTACACCTTC. This sequence encodes CASSLLTSYTF.

This clonotype has at least ten counts. This rearrangement joins TRBV20-1 to TRBJ1-1; D possibly corresponds to TRBD1 (6 bases). The germline V gene has CDR1 DFQATT and CDR2 SNEGSKA (reference sequence). V was trimmed by 0 bases and J by 5 bases, leaving 10 bases between them. The CDR3 is 13 residues long. CDR3 DNA sequence: TGCAGTGCTAGAGATACAGGGACGACTGAAGCTTTCTTT. Its translation: CSARDTGTTEAFF.

This clonotype has a count of ten or more. The chain combines TRBV5-5 with TRBJ2-4; D remains ambiguous. CDR1 and CDR2 from the germline V gene are SGHKS and YYEKEE (reference sequence). The CDR3 loop spans 14 amino acids. The ends were cut back, 4 bases at V and 0 bases at J, with 8 bases in the middle. CDR3 residues: CASSAQSAKNIQYF. The DNA for the CDR3 is TGTGCCAGCAGCGCGCAGTCAGCCAAAAACATTCAGTACTTC.

The table lists this clonotype with many counts. V usage is TRBV6-5 and J usage is TRBJ2-1; D is perhaps TRBD1 or TRBD2 (5 bases each). Between the trimmed V and J ends, which lost 5 bases and 2 bases, there was a span of 13 bases. The CDR3 spans 15 residues. CDR1 is MNHEY, CDR2 SVGAGI, per germline. CDR3 amino acids: CASSPRGAAYNEQFF. DNA of the CDR3: TGTGCCAGCAGTCCCAGAGGGGCCGCCTACAATGAGCAGTTCTTC.

This clonotype has more than one count but fewer than ten. The rearrangement links TRBV20-1 to TRBJ1-1; 8 bases fit TRBD1. The CDR3 loop spans 15 amino acids. CDR1 is DFQATT, CDR2 SNEGSKA, per germline (reference sequence). With V trimmed by 1 base and J by 1 base, 5 bases remained unmatched. The CDR3 here is CSARALTGANTEAFF. CDR3 DNA: TGCAGTGCTAGAGCTTTGACAGGGGCGAACACTGAAGCTTTCTTT.

The table lists this clonotype with a few counts. The genes are TRBV6-2 or TRBV6-3 and TRBJ1-1; no reliable D call. Germline V lookup: CDR1 MNHEY, CDR2 SVGEGT. V was trimmed by 2 bases and J by 0 bases, leaving 7 bases between them. The length of the CDR3 is 14 residues. CDR3 bases: TGTGCCAGCAGTTACAGCCAGGTGAACACTGAAGCTTTCTTT. Protein: CASSYSQVNTEAFF.

The chain employs TRBV6-2 or TRBV6-3 and TRBJ1-2; D is uncertain. Germline CDR1 MNHEY, CDR2 SVGEGT. The CDR3 sequence is 12 residues long. V gave up 5 bases and J gave up 3 bases, with 7 bases separating them. CDR3 amino acids: CASSPSYYGYTF. In nucleotides, the CDR3 is TGTGCCAGCAGTCCGTCCTACTATGGCTACACCTTC.

This clonotype has at least ten counts. The rearrangement joins TRBV10-3 to TRBJ2-1; D not certain. The CDR3 consists of 15 residues. Germline V CDR1 and CDR2: ENHRY, SYGVKD. Trimming removed 0 bases at V and 6 bases at J, with 12 bases between. DNA of the CDR3: TGTGCCATCAGTGAGTCAGTGGTCTCCGGCAATGAGCAGTTCTTC. Amino acids: CAISESVVSGNEQFF.

The rearrangement uses TRBV4-1 and TRBJ1-1; no clear D. CDR3 length: 14 residues. Germline V gene sequence: CDR1 MGHRA, CDR2 YSYEKL. Trimming removed 7 bases at V and 4 bases at J, with 16 bases between. CDR3 protein: CASIPKLGSTEAFF. The CDR3, as DNA: TGCGCCAGCATCCCCAAGCTGGGGTCCACTGAAGCTTTCTTT.